Listed here are 32 T cell receptor beta chains from one sample, sequenced in a study of T cell changes during pregnancy in multiple sclerosis. Sequencing used immunoSEQ multiplex PCR; TCRdb keeps in-frame clones, though not all of them. The sample has under 65,000 clones, over 90% seen once; the top ten hold approximately 2.5%. The sample was CD8+ T cells from peripheral blood mononuclear cells, taken in the third trimester of pregnancy. All receptors derive from a female donor with multiple sclerosis, enrolled in a pregnancy study.

The chain combines TRBV5-1 with TRBJ2-2, with 14 bases aligning to TRBD2. CDR1 and CDR2 from the germline V gene are SGHRS and YFSETQ. Trimming at V came to 4 bases and at J to 8 bases, leaving 10 bases not matched to a gene. There are 17 residues in the CDR3. CDR3 residues: CASSLRLAGGPLGELFF. In nucleotides, the CDR3 is TGCGCCAGCAGCCTACGACTAGCGGGAGGGCCTTTGGGGGAGCTGTTTTTT.

The gene calls are TRBV27 and TRBJ2-7; possibly TRBD1 for D (6 bases). Germline assignment: CDR1 MNHEY and CDR2 SMNVEV (reference sequence). This CDR3 has 14 residues. Trimming removed 3 bases at V and 3 bases at J, with 12 bases between. The CDR3, as DNA: TGTGCCAGCAGTTTCGGGCAGGGGTACTACGAGCAGTACTTC. Amino acid sequence: CASSFGQGYYEQYF.

J is TRBJ2-7 and V is TRBV5-4; 9 nucleotides align to TRBD1. CDR1 is SGHNT, CDR2 YYREEE, per germline (reference sequence). The CDR3 is made up of 14 amino acids. V was clipped by 4 bases and J by 2 bases; unmatched bases: 4. Here the CDR3 DNA reads TGTGCCAGCAGCCCCTGGACAGGGGCCTACGAGCAGTACTTC. This gives the protein CASSPWTGAYEQYF.

The chain recombines TRBV15 with TRBJ2-7; unclear D gene. The germline V gene has CDR1 LNHNV and CDR2 YYDKDF (reference sequence). Trimming removed 5 bases from V and 2 bases from J, with 7 bases in between. The CDR3 loop spans 12 amino acids. Written as DNA, the CDR3 is TGTGCCACCAGCGAGCCCGCCTACGAGCAGTACTTC. Its translation: CATSEPAYEQYF.

This clone occurred once. This sequence joins TRBV27 and TRBJ2-7; no firm D call. This CDR3 region has 14 residues. The V and J ends lost 0 bases and 2 bases respectively, with 8 bases between them. CDR1 and CDR2 from the germline V gene are MNHEY and SMNVEV (reference sequence). The CDR3 DNA sequence: TGTGCCAGCAGTTTATCGACTCCTACCTACGAGCAGTACTTC. It yields the protein CASSLSTPTYEQYF.

The chain employs TRBV6-5 and TRBJ1-1; 10 nucleotides align to TRBD1. The germline gives CDR1 MNHEY, CDR2 SVGAGI. The CDR3 loop spans 16 amino acids. The V and J ends lost 0 bases and 1 base, in that order; junction bases with no gene match: 2. The CDR3 region has the DNA TGTGCCAGCAGTTACTCGAGGACAGGGGGGAACACTGAAGCTTTCTTT. This gives the protein CASSYSRTGGNTEAFF.

This clone was observed a handful of times. J is TRBJ1-2 and V is TRBV6-6; no clear D gene. V was shortened by 6 bases and J by 2 bases, with 10 bases between the two germline ends. The CDR3 totals 13 residues. Germline values: CDR1 MNHNY, CDR2 SVGAGI (reference sequence). CDR3 DNA: TGTGCCAGCAGCCTAGGAGAAAACTATGGCTACACCTTC. Its protein product is CASSLGENYGYTF.

This chain uses TRBV6-5 with TRBJ1-2, with no clear D. V was pared by 0 bases and J by 4 bases, with 9 bases between. Germline V gene lookup returns CDR1 MNHEY and CDR2 SVGAGI. The CDR3 spans 14 residues. The CDR3 reads CASSYSSGFYGYTF. The CDR3 bases are TGTGCCAGCAGTTACTCCTCAGGATTCTATGGCTACACCTTC.

The chain employs TRBV4-1 and TRBJ2-2; the match to TRBD1 covers 7 bases. Germline lookup yields CDR1 MGHRA and CDR2 YSYEKL. The CDR3 length is 15 residues. Trimming at V came to 0 bases and at J to 5 bases, leaving 3 bases not matched to a gene. The CDR3 DNA sequence: TGCGCCAGCAGCCAAGATGCCAGGGGGACCGGGGAGCTGTTTTTT. Protein sequence: CASSQDARGTGELFF.

The chain joins TRBV28 to TRBJ2-1; 14 bases map to TRBD2. V shed 3 bases, J shed 7 bases, and the junction held 8 bases outside the gene matches. This CDR3 region has 17 residues. Germline V gives CDR1 MDHEN, CDR2 SYDVKM. The CDR3 reads CASSLRGLAGVGNEQFF. The DNA for the CDR3 is TGTGCCAGCAGTTTGAGGGGACTAGCGGGAGTGGGGAATGAGCAGTTCTTC.

Turning to this clone: The same CDR3 also results from other DNA sequences found in this sample. This chain uses TRBV5-1 with TRBJ2-7; tentatively, D is TRBD1 (5 bases). This CDR3 is built from 14 residues. Germline-derived CDR1 and CDR2 are SGHRS and YFSETQ. The germline V and J ends were trimmed by 0 bases and 2 bases, with 9 bases remaining between them. CDR3 DNA sequence: TGCGCCAGCAGCTTGGGTCAAGGGGCCTACGAGCAGTACTTC. Translated, it gives CASSLGQGAYEQYF.

Written as DNA, the CDR3 is TGTGCCAGCAGCGTAGACCTAGCGGGGTCCTACAATGAGCAGTTCTTC. Its protein product is CASSVDLAGSYNEQFF. The chain recombines TRBV9 with TRBJ2-1, with TRBD2 identical over 9 bases. Trimming removed 0 bases from V and 1 base from J; junction bases left unmatched: 2. This CDR3 comprises 16 residues. Per the germline V gene, CDR1 is SGDLS and CDR2 is YYNGEE.

V is TRBV29-1 and J is TRBJ2-2; 7 bases are a match to TRBD1. The V gene end was trimmed by 0 bases and the J gene end by 4 bases; junction bases not matched to a gene: 8. Per the germline V gene, CDR1 is SQVTM and CDR2 is ANQGSEA. This CDR3 comprises 16 residues. The CDR3 region has the DNA TGCAGCGTTGAAGACCCGACAGGGTCGCGCACCGGGGAGCTGTTTTTT. Its translation: CSVEDPTGSRTGELFF.

The chain has TRBV29-1 and TRBJ2-2; TRBD2 agrees at 11 bases. Looked up from germline, CDR1 is SQVTM and CDR2 is ANQGSEA. Trimming took 5 bases from V and 5 from J; bases not matched to a gene: 7. This CDR3 has 15 residues. The CDR3 sequence: CSVPRTSGRTGELFF. CDR3 bases: TGCAGCGTTCCCCGAACTAGCGGGAGAACCGGGGAGCTGTTTTTT.

V is TRBV27 and J is TRBJ1-2; no clear D gene. V lost 4 bases, J lost 7 bases, and 19 bases lay in between. The CDR3 contains 15 residues. Germline loops: CDR1 MNHEY, CDR2 SMNVEV (reference sequence). The chain's CDR3 is CASSYSGGRRSGYTF. DNA for the CDR3: TGTGCCAGCAGTTATTCCGGAGGACGGAGGTCTGGCTACACCTTC.

The chain uses TRBV19 and TRBJ1-1; TRBD1 aligns across 7 bases. Germline assignment: CDR1 LNHDA and CDR2 SQIVND (reference sequence). The trim removed 8 bases at V and 4 bases at J, leaving 4 bases unmatched. The CDR3 totals 12 residues. The CDR3 bases are TGTGCCAGTCGGACAGGCCGCACTGAAGCTTTCTTT. It specifies CASRTGRTEAFF.

CDR3 in DNA: TGTGCCAGCAGCCAAGCAGGCTCTGCCTATGGCTACACCTTC. Amino acid sequence: CASSQAGSAYGYTF. The chain couples TRBV14 to TRBJ1-2; D is ambiguous. The CDR3 is 14 amino acids. V lost 1 base and J 4 bases, leaving 10 bases between the germline ends. The germline V gene encodes CDR1 SGHDN and CDR2 FVKESK.

The chain recombines TRBV19 with TRBJ1-5, with 9 bases lining up with TRBD1. The CDR3 is made up of 13 amino acids. Per the germline V gene, CDR1 is LNHDA and CDR2 is SQIVND (reference sequence). V was clipped by 6 bases and J by 5 bases; unmatched bases: 2. DNA for the CDR3: TGTGCCAGTAGGGGACAGGGACATCAGCCCCAGCATTTT. Amino acid sequence: CASRGQGHQPQHF.

The chain is built from TRBV27 and TRBJ1-3; D remains ambiguous. This CDR3 region has 14 residues. Germline assignment: CDR1 MNHEY and CDR2 SMNVEV (reference sequence). Trimming stripped 4 bases from V and 3 bases from J, with 10 bases between. The CDR3, as DNA: TGTGCCAGCAGTTCCCGGGTCCGTGGAAACACCATATATTTT. Protein: CASSSRVRGNTIYF.

V and J are TRBV6-1 and TRBJ2-7; no clear D gene. Trimming removed 4 bases from V and 1 base from J, with 8 bases in between. The CDR3 has 13 residues. The germline gives CDR1 MNHNS, CDR2 SASEGT. The CDR3: CASSGQRSYEQYF. The CDR3 DNA is TGTGCCAGCAGTGGGCAAAGATCCTACGAGCAGTACTTC.

This chain connects TRBV28 to TRBJ2-7; 7 nucleotides agree with TRBD1. In germline, CDR1 is MDHEN, CDR2 SYDVKM. V lost 4 bases, J lost 2 bases, and 5 bases stayed unmatched. The CDR3 length is 14 residues. CDR3: CASSSRTGTYEQYF. In DNA form, the CDR3 reads TGTGCCAGCAGTTCCAGGACAGGTACCTACGAGCAGTACTTC. Combining the CDR3 with reference TRBV28 and TRBJ2-7 gives the whole variable domain DVKVTQSSRYLVKRTGEKVFLECVQDMDHENMFWYRQDPGLGLRLIYFSYDVKMKEKGDIPEGYSVSREKKERFSLILESASTNQTSMYLCASSSRTGTYEQYFGPGTRLTVT.

The CDR3 DNA reads TGTGCCAGCAAAATCTTCTCCGGTAGCTCCCATGAGCAGTTCTTC. This gives the protein CASKIFSGSSHEQFF. The chain employs TRBV19 and TRBJ2-1; D is unclear. V dropped 9 bases and J dropped 8 bases, with 23 bases sitting between them. In germline, CDR1 is LNHDA, CDR2 SQIVND (reference sequence). This CDR3 has 15 residues.

This chain uses TRBV9 with TRBJ1-1; D is uncertain. Germline assignment: CDR1 SGDLS and CDR2 YYNGEE. V was cut by 3 bases and J by 4 bases, with 13 bases left in between. The CDR3 spans 14 residues. The CDR3 loop is CASSERSRGTEAFF. The CDR3, as DNA: TGTGCCAGCAGCGAGAGGTCAAGAGGCACTGAAGCTTTCTTT.

This sequence joins TRBV28 and TRBJ1-2; 12 bases agree with TRBD1. The germline gives CDR1 MDHEN, CDR2 SYDVKM. The CDR3 loop spans 16 amino acids. Trimming took 5 bases from V and 8 from J; bases not matched to a gene: 12. Here the CDR3 DNA reads TGTGCCAGCAGTATCACCGGGACAGGGGGCCTCGGGGGCTACACCTTC. This translates into CASSITGTGGLGGYTF.

The chain links TRBV25-1 to TRBJ1-1; a possible D gene is TRBD1 (6 bases). V was trimmed by 6 bases and J by 3 bases, leaving 14 bases between them. CDR3 length equals 14 residues. The germline V gene has CDR1 MGHDK and CDR2 SYGVNS. CDR3 residues: CASSFTGIHTEAFF. For the CDR3, the DNA is TGTGCCAGCAGCTTTACAGGGATCCACACTGAAGCTTTCTTT.

The J gene is TRBJ2-2, the V gene TRBV25-1, with D unclear. The V and J ends lost 7 bases and 6 bases respectively, with 6 bases between them. The V gene's germline CDR1 is MGHDK and CDR2 SYGVNS. The CDR3 totals 11 residues. The CDR3 loop reads CASISSGELFF. DNA for the CDR3: TGTGCCAGCATCTCGTCCGGGGAGCTGTTTTTT.

The chain couples TRBV10-2 to TRBJ2-7; no firm D call. Trimming left V 4 bases short and J 3 bases short, with 4 bases between. CDR3 length: 11 amino acids. The germline CDR1 and CDR2 sequences are WSHSY and SAAADI. The CDR3 spells CASSGDYEQYF. CDR3 DNA sequence: TGCGCCAGCAGTGGCGACTACGAGCAGTACTTC.

This clone was seen only once. The V gene is TRBV6-6, the J gene TRBJ2-7, with D possibly TRBD2 on 5 matching bases. This CDR3 has 14 amino acids. V lost 0 bases to trimming and J lost 3 bases, with 9 bases between them. The germline V gene has CDR1 MNHNY and CDR2 SVGAGI (reference sequence). CDR3 in amino acids: CASSYSGSDYEQYF. CDR3 coding DNA: TGTGCCAGCAGTTACTCGGGGAGCGACTACGAGCAGTACTTC.

The J gene is TRBJ2-7, the V gene TRBV30; 8 bases map to TRBD2. The CDR3 is made up of 15 amino acids. J gave up 5 bases and V 0 bases, and 9 bases lay outside the gene matches. Germline V gene lookup returns CDR1 GTSNPN and CDR2 SVGIG (reference sequence). CDR3 amino acids: CAWSVGAGAADEQYF. The CDR3 DNA is TGTGCCTGGAGTGTAGGAGCGGGAGCTGCCGACGAGCAGTACTTC.

This clone showed up just once. This chain links TRBV6-1 with TRBJ2-1; 8 nucleotides line up with TRBD2. The CDR3 extends over 15 amino acids. From germline, CDR1 is MNHNS and CDR2 SASEGT. The trim removed 6 bases at V and 3 bases at J, leaving 7 bases unmatched. CDR3 loop: CASRESGSVYNEQFF. The CDR3 DNA is TGTGCCAGCAGGGAGAGCGGGAGCGTCTACAATGAGCAGTTCTTC.

The rearrangement uses TRBV4-1 and TRBJ2-1, with no clear D. CDR1 is MGHRA and CDR2 is YSYEKL in the germline V gene. The V gene lost 0 bases and the J gene lost 2 bases, with 11 bases spanning the gap. This CDR3 region has 16 residues. The CDR3 region has the DNA TGCGCCAGCAGCCAAGATCTGGAGTCGGCCTACAATGAGCAGTTCTTC. This encodes CASSQDLESAYNEQFF.

The chain joins TRBV7-9 to TRBJ2-3; D possibly corresponds to TRBD2 (5 bases). Germline CDR1 reads SEHNR; CDR2 reads FQNEAQ (reference sequence). V was clipped by 1 base and J by 0 bases, with 11 bases between them. The CDR3 runs 16 residues. CDR3 sequence: CASSLGAVLSTDTQYF. In DNA, the CDR3 is TGTGCCAGCAGCTTAGGAGCGGTATTGAGCACAGATACGCAGTATTTT.